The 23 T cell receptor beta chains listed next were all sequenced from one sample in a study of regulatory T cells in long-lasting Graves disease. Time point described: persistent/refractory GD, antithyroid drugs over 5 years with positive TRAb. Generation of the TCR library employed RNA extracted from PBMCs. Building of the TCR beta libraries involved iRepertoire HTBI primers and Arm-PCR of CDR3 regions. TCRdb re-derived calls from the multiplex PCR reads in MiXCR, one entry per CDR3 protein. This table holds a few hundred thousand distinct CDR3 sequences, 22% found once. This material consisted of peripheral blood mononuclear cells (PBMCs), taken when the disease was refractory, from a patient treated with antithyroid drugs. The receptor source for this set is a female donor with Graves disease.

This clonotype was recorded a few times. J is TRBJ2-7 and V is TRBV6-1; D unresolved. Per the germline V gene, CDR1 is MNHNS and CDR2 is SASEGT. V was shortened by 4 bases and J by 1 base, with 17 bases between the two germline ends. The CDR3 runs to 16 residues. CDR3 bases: TGTGCCAGCAGTGCCCTTGACACACTATTTTCCTACGAGCAGTACTTC. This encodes CASSALDTLFSYEQYF.

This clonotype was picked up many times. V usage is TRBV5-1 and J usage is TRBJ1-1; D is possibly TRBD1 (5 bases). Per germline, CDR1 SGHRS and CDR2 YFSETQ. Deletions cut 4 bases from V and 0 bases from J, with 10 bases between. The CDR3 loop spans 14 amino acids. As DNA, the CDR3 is TGCGCCAGCAGCCTGAGACAGATGAACACTGAAGCTTTCTTT. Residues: CASSLRQMNTEAFF.

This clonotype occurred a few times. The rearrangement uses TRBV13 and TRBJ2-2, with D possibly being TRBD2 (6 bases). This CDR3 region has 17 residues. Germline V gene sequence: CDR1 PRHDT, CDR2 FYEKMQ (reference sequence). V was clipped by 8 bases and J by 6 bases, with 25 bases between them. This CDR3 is CASAKGSSSGSAGELFF. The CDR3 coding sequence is TGTGCCAGCGCTAAGGGGTCTTCGTCCGGGAGCGCCGGGGAGCTGTTTTTT.

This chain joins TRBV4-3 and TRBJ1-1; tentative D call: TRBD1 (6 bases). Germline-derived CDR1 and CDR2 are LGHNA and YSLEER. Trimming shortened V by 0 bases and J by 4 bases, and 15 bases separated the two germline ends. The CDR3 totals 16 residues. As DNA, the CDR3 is TGCGCCAGCAGCCAAGATCTTGGCAGGGGATTCACTGAAGCTTTCTTT. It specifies CASSQDLGRGFTEAFF.

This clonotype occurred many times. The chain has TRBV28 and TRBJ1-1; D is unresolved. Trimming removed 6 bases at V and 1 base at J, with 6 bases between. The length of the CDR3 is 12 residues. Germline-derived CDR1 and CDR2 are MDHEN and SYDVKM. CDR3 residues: CASSWRNTEAFF. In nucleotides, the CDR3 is TGTGCCAGCAGCTGGAGGAACACTGAAGCTTTCTTT.

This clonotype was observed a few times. CDR3 in amino acids: CASSPGGKGRGYQETQYF. CDR3 sequence (DNA): TGTGCCAGCAGCCCTGGAGGGAAGGGACGTGGCTACCAAGAGACCCAGTACTTC. The V call is TRBV7-2, the J call TRBJ2-5; D perhaps matches TRBD2 (6 bases). V lost 5 bases, J lost 0 bases, and 22 bases lay in between. CDR1 and CDR2 from the germline V gene are SGHTA and FQGNSA. The CDR3 contains 18 residues.

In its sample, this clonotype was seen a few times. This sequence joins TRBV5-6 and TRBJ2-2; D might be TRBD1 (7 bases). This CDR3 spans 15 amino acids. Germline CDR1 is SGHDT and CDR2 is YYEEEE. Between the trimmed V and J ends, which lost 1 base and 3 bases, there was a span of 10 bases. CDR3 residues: CASSLIRGDTGELFF. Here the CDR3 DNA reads TGTGCCAGCAGCTTGATCAGGGGGGACACCGGGGAGCTGTTTTTT.

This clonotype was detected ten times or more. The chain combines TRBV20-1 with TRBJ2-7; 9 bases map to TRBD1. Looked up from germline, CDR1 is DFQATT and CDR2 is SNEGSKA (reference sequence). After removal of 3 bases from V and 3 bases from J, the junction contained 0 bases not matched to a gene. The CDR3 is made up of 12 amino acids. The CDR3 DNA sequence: TGCAGTGCTAGGGACAGGGGCTACGAGCAGTACTTC. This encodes CSARDRGYEQYF.

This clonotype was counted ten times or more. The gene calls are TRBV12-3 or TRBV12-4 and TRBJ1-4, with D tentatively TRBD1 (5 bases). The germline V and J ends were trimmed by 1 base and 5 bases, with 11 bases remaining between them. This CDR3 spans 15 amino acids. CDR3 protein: CASSLGTGPNEKLFF. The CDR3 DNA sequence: TGTGCCAGCAGTTTAGGAACAGGTCCAAATGAAAAACTGTTTTTT.

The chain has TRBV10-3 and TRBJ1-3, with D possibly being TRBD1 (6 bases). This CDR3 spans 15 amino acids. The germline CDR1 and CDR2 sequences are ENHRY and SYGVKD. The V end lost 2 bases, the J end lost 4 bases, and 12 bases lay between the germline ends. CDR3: CAISEAGGLGNTIYF. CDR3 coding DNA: TGTGCCATCAGTGAGGCTGGGGGCCTGGGAAACACCATATATTTT.

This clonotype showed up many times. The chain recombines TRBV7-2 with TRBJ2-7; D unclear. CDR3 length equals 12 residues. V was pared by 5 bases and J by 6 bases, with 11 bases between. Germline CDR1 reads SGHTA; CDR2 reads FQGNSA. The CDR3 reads CASSVYNGEQYF. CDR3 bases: TGTGCCAGCAGCGTATACAACGGCGAGCAGTACTTC.

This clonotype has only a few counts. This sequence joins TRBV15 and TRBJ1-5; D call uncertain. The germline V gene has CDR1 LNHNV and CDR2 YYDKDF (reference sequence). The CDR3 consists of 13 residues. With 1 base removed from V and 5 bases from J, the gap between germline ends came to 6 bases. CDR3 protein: CATSRGFDQPQHF. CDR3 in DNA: TGTGCCACCAGCAGAGGGTTCGATCAGCCCCAGCATTTT.

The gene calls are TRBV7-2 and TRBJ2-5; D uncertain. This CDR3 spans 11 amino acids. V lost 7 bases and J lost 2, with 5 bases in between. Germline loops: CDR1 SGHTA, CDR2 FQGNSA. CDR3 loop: CASKSQETQYF. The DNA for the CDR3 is TGTGCCAGCAAGTCGCAAGAGACCCAGTACTTC.

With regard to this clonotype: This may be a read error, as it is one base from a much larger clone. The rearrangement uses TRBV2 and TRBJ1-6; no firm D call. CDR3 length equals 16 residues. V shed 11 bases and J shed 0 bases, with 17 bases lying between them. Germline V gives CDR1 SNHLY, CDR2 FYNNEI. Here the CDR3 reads CAHQERLSSYNSPLHF. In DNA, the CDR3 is TGTGCCCACCAAGAACGGCTTAGCTCCTATAATTCACCCCTCCACTTT.

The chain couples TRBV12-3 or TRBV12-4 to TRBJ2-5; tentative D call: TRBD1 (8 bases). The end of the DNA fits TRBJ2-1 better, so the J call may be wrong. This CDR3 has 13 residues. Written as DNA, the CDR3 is TGTGCCAGCAGTTTAGGGACAGGGAGGGGGCAGTTCTTC. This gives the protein CASSLGTGRGQFF.

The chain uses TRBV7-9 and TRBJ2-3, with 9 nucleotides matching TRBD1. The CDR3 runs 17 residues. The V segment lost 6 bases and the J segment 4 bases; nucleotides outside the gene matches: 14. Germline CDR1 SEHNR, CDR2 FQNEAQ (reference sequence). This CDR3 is CASRERLLGQGADTQYF. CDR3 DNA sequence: TGTGCCAGCAGGGAGCGGCTGTTGGGACAGGGCGCAGATACGCAGTATTTT.

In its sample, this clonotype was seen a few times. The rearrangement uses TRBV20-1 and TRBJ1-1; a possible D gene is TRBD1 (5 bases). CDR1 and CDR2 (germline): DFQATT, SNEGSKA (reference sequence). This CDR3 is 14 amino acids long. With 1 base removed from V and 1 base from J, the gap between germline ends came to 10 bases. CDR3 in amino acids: CSARVRGGNTEAFF. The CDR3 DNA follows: TGCAGTGCTAGAGTTCGCGGGGGGAACACTGAAGCTTTCTTT.

Here the CDR3 reads CASSGGTASGNTIYF. The CDR3 DNA reads as TGTGCCAGCAGTGGAGGGACAGCCTCTGGAAACACCATATATTTT. The V call is TRBV12-3 or TRBV12-4, the J call TRBJ1-3; 7 bases map to TRBD1. This CDR3 has 15 amino acids. J was trimmed by 0 bases and V by 5 bases; bases with no gene match: 4.

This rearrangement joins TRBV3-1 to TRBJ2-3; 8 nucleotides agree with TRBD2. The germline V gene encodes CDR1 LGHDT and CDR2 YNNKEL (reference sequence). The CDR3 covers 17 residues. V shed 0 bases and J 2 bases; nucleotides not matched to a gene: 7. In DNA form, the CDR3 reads TGTGCCAGCAGCCAAGACGGGGGGGCTAGTCTCACAGATACGCAGTATTTT. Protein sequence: CASSQDGGASLTDTQYF.

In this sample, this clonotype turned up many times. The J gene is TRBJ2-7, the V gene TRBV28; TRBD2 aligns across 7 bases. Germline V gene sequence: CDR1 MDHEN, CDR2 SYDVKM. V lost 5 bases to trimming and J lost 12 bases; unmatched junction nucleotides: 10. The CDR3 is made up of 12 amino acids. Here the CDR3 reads CASSQSGVAGYF. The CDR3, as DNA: TGTGCCAGCAGTCAATCGGGAGTAGCGGGGTACTTC.

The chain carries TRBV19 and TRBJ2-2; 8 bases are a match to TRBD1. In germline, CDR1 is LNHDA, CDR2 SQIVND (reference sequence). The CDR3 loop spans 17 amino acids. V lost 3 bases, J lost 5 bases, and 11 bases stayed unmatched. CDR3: CASSILAGQGSTGELFF. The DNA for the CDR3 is TGTGCCAGTAGTATTCTGGCCGGACAGGGATCGACCGGGGAGCTGTTTTTT.

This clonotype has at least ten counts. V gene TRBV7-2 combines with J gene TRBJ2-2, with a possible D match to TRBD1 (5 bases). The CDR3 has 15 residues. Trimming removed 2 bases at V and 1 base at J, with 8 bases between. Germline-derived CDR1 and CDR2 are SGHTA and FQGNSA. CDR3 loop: CASSLYDRNTGELFF. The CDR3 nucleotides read TGTGCCAGCAGCTTATATGACAGGAACACCGGGGAGCTGTTTTTT.

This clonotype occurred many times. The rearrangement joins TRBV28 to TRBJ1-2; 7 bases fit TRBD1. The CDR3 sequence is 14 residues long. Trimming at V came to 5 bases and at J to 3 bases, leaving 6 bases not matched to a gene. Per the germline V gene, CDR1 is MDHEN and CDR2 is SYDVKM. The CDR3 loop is CASSRQGFYYGYTF. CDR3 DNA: TGTGCCAGCAGTAGACAGGGTTTTTACTATGGCTACACCTTC.